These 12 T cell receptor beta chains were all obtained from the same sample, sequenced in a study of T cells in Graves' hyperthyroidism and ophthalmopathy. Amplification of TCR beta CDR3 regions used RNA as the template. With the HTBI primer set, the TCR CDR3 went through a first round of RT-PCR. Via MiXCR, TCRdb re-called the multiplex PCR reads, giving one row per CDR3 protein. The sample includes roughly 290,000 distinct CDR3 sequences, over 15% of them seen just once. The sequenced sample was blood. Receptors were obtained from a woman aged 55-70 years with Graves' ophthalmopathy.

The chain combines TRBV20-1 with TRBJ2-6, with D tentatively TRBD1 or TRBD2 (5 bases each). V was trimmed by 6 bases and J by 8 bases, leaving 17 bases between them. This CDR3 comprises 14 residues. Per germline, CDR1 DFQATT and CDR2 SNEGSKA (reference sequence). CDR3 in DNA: TGCAGTGCCCCACCTTTTGAGGGGTCCAACGTCCTGACTTTC. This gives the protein CSAPPFEGSNVLTF.

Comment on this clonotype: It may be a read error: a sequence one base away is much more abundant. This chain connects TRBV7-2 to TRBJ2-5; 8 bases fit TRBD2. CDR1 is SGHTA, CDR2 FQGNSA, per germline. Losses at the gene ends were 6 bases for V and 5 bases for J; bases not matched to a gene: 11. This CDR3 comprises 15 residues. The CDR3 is CASSLQSGGRETQYF. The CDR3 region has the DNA TGTGCCAGCAGTCTTCAAAGCGGGGGCCGGGAGACCCAGTACTTC.

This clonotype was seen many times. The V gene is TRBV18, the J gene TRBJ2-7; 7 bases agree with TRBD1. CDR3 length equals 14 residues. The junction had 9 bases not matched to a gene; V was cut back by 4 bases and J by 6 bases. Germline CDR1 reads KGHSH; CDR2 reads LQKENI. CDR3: CASSLRDSQGEQYF. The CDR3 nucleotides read TGTGCCAGCTCACTCCGGGACAGCCAAGGCGAGCAGTACTTC.

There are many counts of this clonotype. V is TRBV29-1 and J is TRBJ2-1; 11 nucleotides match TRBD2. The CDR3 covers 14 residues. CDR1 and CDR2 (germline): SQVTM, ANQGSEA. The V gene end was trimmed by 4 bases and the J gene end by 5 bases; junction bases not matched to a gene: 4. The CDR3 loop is CSVVGTSGHNEQFF. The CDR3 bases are TGCAGCGTTGTTGGGACTAGCGGCCACAATGAGCAGTTCTTC.

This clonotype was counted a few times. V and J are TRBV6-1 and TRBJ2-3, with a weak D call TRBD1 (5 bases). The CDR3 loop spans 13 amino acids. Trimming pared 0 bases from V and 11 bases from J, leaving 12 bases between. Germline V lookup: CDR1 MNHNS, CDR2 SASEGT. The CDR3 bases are TGTGCCAGCAGTGAAGCGCTTCAGGGTATGCAGTATTTT. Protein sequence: CASSEALQGMQYF.

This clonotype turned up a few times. DNA for the CDR3: TGTGCCAGCAGTGGCGTAGCGGGAGTAACCGGGGAGCTGTTTTTT. It specifies CASSGVAGVTGELFF. This chain connects TRBV28 to TRBJ2-2, with 9 bases lining up with TRBD2. With 5 bases clipped from V and 5 bases from J, the junction kept 6 bases outside the gene matches. The germline V gene encodes CDR1 MDHEN and CDR2 SYDVKM. There are 15 residues in the CDR3. The full variable domain, completed using reference TRBV28 and TRBJ2-2, is DVKVTQSSRYLVKRTGEKVFLECVQDMDHENMFWYRQDPGLGLRLIYFSYDVKMKEKGDIPEGYSVSREKKERFSLILESASTNQTSMYLCASSGVAGVTGELFFGEGSRLTVL.

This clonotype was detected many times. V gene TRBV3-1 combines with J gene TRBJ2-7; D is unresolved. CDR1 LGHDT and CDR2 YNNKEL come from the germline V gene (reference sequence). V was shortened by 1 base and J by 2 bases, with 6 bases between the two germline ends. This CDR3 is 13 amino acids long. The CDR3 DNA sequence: TGTGCCAGCAGCCAAGTGACCCCCTACGAGCAGTACTTC. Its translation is CASSQVTPYEQYF.

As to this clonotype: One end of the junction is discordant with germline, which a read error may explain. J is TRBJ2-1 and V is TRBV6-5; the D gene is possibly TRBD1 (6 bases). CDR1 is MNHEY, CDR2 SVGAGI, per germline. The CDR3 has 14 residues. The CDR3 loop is CASSYGGSYTEQFF. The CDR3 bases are TGTGCCAGCAGTTATGGGGGCTCCTACACTGAGCAGTTCTTC.

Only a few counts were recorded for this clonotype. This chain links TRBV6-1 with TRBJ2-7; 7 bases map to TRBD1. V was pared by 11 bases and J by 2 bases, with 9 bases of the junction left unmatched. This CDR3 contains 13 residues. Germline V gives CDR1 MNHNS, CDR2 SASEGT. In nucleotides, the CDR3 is TGTGCCGCCCGTGGACAGGCGACCTACGAGCAGTACTTC. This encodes CAARGQATYEQYF.

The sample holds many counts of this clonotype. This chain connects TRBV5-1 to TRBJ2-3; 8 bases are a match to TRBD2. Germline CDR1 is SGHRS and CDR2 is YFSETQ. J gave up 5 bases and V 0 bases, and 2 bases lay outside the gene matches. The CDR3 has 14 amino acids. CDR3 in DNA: TGCGCCAGCAGCTTGGCGGGAGGGCAAGATACGCAGTATTTT. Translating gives CASSLAGGQDTQYF.

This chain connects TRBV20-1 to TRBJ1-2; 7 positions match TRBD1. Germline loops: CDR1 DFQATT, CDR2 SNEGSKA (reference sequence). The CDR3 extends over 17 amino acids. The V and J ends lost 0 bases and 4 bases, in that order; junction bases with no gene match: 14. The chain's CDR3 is CSARDLNPGQGGYGYTF. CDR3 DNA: TGCAGTGCTAGAGATCTCAACCCGGGCCAGGGGGGCTATGGCTACACCTTC.

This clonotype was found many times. The CDR3 loop reads CASSLIGAVTEAFF. The CDR3 nucleotides are TGTGCCAGCAGCTTAATCGGGGCAGTCACTGAAGCTTTCTTT. This rearrangement joins TRBV7-2 to TRBJ1-1; possible D gene TRBD1, 5 bases. Germline assignment: CDR1 SGHTA and CDR2 FQGNSA. There are 14 residues in the CDR3. V lost 2 bases and J lost 4, with 11 bases in between.